This T cell receptor beta chain stems from a study of shared clonotypes between healthy human individuals. Clones were read by immunoSEQ multiplex PCR, and TCRdb kept only the in-frame ones, dropping some. The sample shows about 2 million clones, about 95% of them seen only once. Naive CD8 populations comprised CD45RO-negative cells positively selected for CCR7, excluding terminally differentiated effector memory CD45RA+ cells. This clonotype was obtained from a young man in good health. The sample comprised naive CD8+ T cells sorted from blood.

The CDR3: CATSREGHSQETQYF. Here the CDR3 DNA reads TGTGCCACCAGCAGAGAAGGACACTCTCAAGAGACCCAGTACTTC. The genes are TRBV15 and TRBJ2-5; D possibly corresponds to TRBD1 (5 bases). The germline V and J ends were trimmed by 0 bases and 2 bases, with 10 bases remaining between them. Germline lookup yields CDR1 LNHNV and CDR2 YYDKDF (reference sequence). The CDR3 contains 15 residues.